This TCR beta chain emerged from a study of Ad26.COV2.S vaccination and SARS-CoV-2 variants. Study-level information: Donor was assigned to the Ad26.COV2.S arm of trial COV1001.

The protocol was immunoSEQ multiplex PCR, while the TCRdb copy is restricted to in-frame clones and leaves out a portion. Among about 680,000 clones listed, more than 70% were seen once. CDR3 length equals 15 residues. With 5 bases removed from V and 0 bases from J, the gap between germline ends came to 14 bases. Germline CDR1 reads SGHAT; CDR2 reads FQNNGV. Stated treatment: some 20 received Ad26.COV2.S at low or high dose, single or two shots; about five received placebo; per-sample allocation not given. The investigators took samples on day 63 after the first vaccine or placebo injection. Study-wide findings and caveats: The breadth of spike-specific CD8+ and CD4+ T cell responses after vaccination was reportedly substantial.

A note on this clone: Antigen: not known.

V and J are TRBV11-2 and TRBJ2-7, with D unresolved. Sequencing used peripheral blood, obtained in a trial of Ad26.COV2.S vaccine versus placebo. The receptor was derived from a person between 18 and 65 years old who received the Ad26.COV2.S COVID-19 vaccine or a placebo. The CDR3 DNA reads TGTGCCAGCAGCGTCCTTTCGGCAGGCTCCTACGAGCAGTACTTC. This encodes CASSVLSAGSYEQYF.